The 16 T cell receptor beta chains listed next were all sequenced from one sample in a study of T cell responses to AZD1222 COVID-19 vaccine. This table comes from immunoSEQ multiplex PCR, and its TCRdb copy is limited to in-frame clones, with some not included. The data hold roughly 97,000 clones, with about 89% observed a single time. The sample here was peripheral blood, taken 28 days after the second dose of the MenACWY control vaccine. The source of these receptors is an adult who received the MenACWY meningococcal vaccine as a control.

This clone was observed a few times. V gene TRBV12-2 combines with J gene TRBJ2-1. TRBV12-2 is given as a pseudogene. CDR3 size: 12 residues. CDR3 loop: CARGGHYNEQFF. Here the CDR3 DNA reads TGTGCAAGGGGGGGCCACTACAATGAGCAGTTCTTC.

The rearrangement links TRBV7-8 to TRBJ1-3, with D perhaps matching TRBD1 (6 bases). V lost 5 bases to trimming and J lost 1 base, with 12 bases between them. The germline V gene encodes CDR1 SGHVS and CDR2 FQNEAQ. The CDR3 loop spans 15 amino acids. The chain's CDR3 is CASSPGTPSGNTIYF. The CDR3 DNA sequence: TGTGCCAGCAGCCCCGGGACACCTTCTGGAAACACCATATATTTT.

The J gene is TRBJ1-5, the V gene TRBV1; TRBD1 was called by the table and not checked on the DNA. TRBV1 is reported as a pseudogene. The CDR3 is 13 residues long. CDR3 residues: CTSSYRRPGPQHF. The CDR3 DNA sequence: TGCACCAGCAGCTACAGGAGACCGGGGCCCCAGCATTTT.

This clone showed up just once. The rearrangement uses TRBV4-1 and TRBJ1-1; D not resolved. The germline V gene has CDR1 MGHRA and CDR2 YSYEKL. The V gene lost 1 base and the J gene lost 0 bases, with 12 bases spanning the gap. The CDR3 totals 16 residues. CDR3 nucleotide sequence: TGCGCCAGCAGCCAAGGTTATGAGACGGTGAACACTGAAGCTTTCTTT. This gives the protein CASSQGYETVNTEAFF.

J is TRBJ2-7 and V is TRBV3-1 (or the pseudogene TRBV3-2), with 12 bases aligning to TRBD2. This CDR3 region has 17 residues. The germline V gene encodes CDR1 LGHDT and CDR2 YNNKEL (reference sequence). V lost 1 base and J lost 3; bases outside the gene matches: 7. Written as DNA, the CDR3 is TGTGCCAGCAGCCAAGGGCCAGGACTAGCGGGGCGCTACGAGCAGTACTTC. This encodes CASSQGPGLAGRYEQYF.

The chain is built from TRBV25-1 and TRBJ1-2; D is undetermined. Germline CDR1 is MGHDK and CDR2 is SYGVNS. The CDR3 totals 13 residues. Trimming pared 6 bases from V and 4 bases from J, leaving 12 bases between. CDR3 protein: CASSNDGTYGYTF. The DNA of the CDR3 is TGTGCCAGCAGCAATGACGGCACCTATGGCTACACCTTC.

This clone was counted a single time. The genes are TRBV15 and TRBJ2-3; no definite D call. The CDR3 has 13 amino acids. V was clipped by 5 bases and J by 7 bases, with 13 bases between them. Germline CDR1 reads LNHNV; CDR2 reads YYDKDF (reference sequence). The CDR3 sequence: CATSPRVINTQYF. DNA of the CDR3: TGTGCCACCAGCCCCCGCGTAATAAATACGCAGTATTTT.

The chain uses TRBV3-1 (or the pseudogene TRBV3-2) and TRBJ1-3; no clear D. The CDR3 consists of 13 residues. With 1 base removed from V and 5 bases from J, the gap between germline ends came to 6 bases. Germline V gene lookup returns CDR1 LGHDT and CDR2 YNNKEL (reference sequence). The CDR3 nucleotides are TGTGCCAGCAGCCAAGGGCAGAGAAACACCATATATTTT. The encoded protein is CASSQGQRNTIYF.

The gene calls are TRBV7-3 and TRBJ2-1; 7 bases are shared with TRBD1. The germline CDR1 and CDR2 sequences are SGHTA and FQGTGA. The length of the CDR3 is 14 residues. J was trimmed by 6 bases and V by 5 bases; bases with no gene match: 7. The CDR3 reads CASSLTRDSNEQFF. CDR3 DNA sequence: TGTGCCAGCAGCCTTACCCGGGACAGCAATGAGCAGTTCTTC.

The sample holds a few counts of this clone. The DNA for the CDR3 is TGTGCCAGCCAGGGGGAAAGCAATCAGCCCCAGCATTTT. Translated, it gives CASQGESNQPQHF. V is TRBV7-2 and J is TRBJ1-5; TRBD1 agrees at 7 bases. The length of the CDR3 is 13 residues. From germline, CDR1 is SGHTA and CDR2 FQGNSA. Germline trimming cut 8 bases from V and 1 base from J; bases unmatched to any gene: 2. The full variable domain, in which reference TRBV7-2 and TRBJ1-5 provide the parts outside the CDR3, is GAGVSQSPSNKVTEKGKDVELRCDPISGHTALYWYRQSLGQGLEFLIYFQGNSAPDKSGLPSDRFSAERTGGSVSTLTIQRTQQEDSAVYLCASQGESNQPQHFGDGTRLSIL.

The chain uses TRBV28 and TRBJ1-5; D remains unclear. The CDR3 loop spans 13 amino acids. V gave up 8 bases and J gave up 4 bases, with 12 bases separating them. The germline V gene encodes CDR1 MDHEN and CDR2 SYDVKM. The chain's CDR3 is CASGSYRNQPQHF. The CDR3 nucleotides read TGTGCCAGCGGGAGCTATAGGAATCAGCCCCAGCATTTT. The full variable domain, completed using reference TRBV28 and TRBJ1-5, is DVKVTQSSRYLVKRTGEKVFLECVQDMDHENMFWYRQDPGLGLRLIYFSYDVKMKEKGDIPEGYSVSREKKERFSLILESASTNQTSMYLCASGSYRNQPQHFGDGTRLSIL.

The chain uses TRBV11-2 and TRBJ1-2; 9 bases line up with TRBD1. CDR3 length: 13 amino acids. V was clipped by 5 bases and J by 8 bases; unmatched bases: 6. Per germline, CDR1 SGHAT and CDR2 FQNNGV. Here the CDR3 DNA reads TGTGCCAGCAGCCATAACAGGGGGCAGGGCTACACCTTC. It encodes CASSHNRGQGYTF.

This clone was recorded once. The chain couples TRBV4-3 to TRBJ1-3; possibly TRBD1 for D (5 bases). Looked up from germline, CDR1 is LGHNA and CDR2 is YSLEER. The CDR3 spans 14 residues. The ends were cut back, 3 bases at V and 4 bases at J, with 10 bases in the middle. Written as DNA, the CDR3 is TGCGCCAGCAGCCACAGGGTGGCGGGAAACACCATATATTTT. Its translation is CASSHRVAGNTIYF.

The V and J genes are TRBV9 and TRBJ2-2; D is ambiguous. V dropped 0 bases and J dropped 3 bases, with 12 bases sitting between them. The CDR3 extends over 16 amino acids. Germline values: CDR1 SGDLS, CDR2 YYNGEE. The CDR3 protein is CASSVGAKGHTGELFF. As DNA, the CDR3 is TGTGCCAGCAGCGTAGGGGCGAAAGGGCACACCGGGGAGCTGTTTTTT.

The chain has TRBV7-2 and TRBJ1-1; D is uncertain. The V and J ends lost 1 base and 0 bases respectively, with 12 bases between them. The CDR3 is 16 residues long. CDR1 is SGHTA, CDR2 FQGNSA, per germline. In DNA, the CDR3 is TGTGCCAGCAGCTTAGGTGGCAGCATCATGAACACTGAAGCTTTCTTT. It specifies CASSLGGSIMNTEAFF.

In nucleotides, the CDR3 is TGTGCCAGCAGCTTTCATCGATTCGGGACAGGGGGCTCCCCACGGCATGGCTACACCTTC. Translation gives CASSFHRFGTGGSPRHGYTF. The V gene is TRBV7-8, the J gene TRBJ1-2, with 12 positions matching TRBD1. Germline V gene data show CDR1 as SGHVS and CDR2 as FQNEAQ. The CDR3 has 20 residues. The J segment lost 6 bases and the V segment lost 3 bases, leaving 20 bases of the junction unmatched.